The 18 T cell receptor beta chains presented below share a single source sample, sequenced in a study of blood T cell repertoires in COVID-19. Produced via immunoSEQ multiplex PCR; TCRdb's table is partial and in-frame only. Found here are approximately 11,000 clones, 60% to 80% of them singletons; the top ten hold over 6%. Material for sequencing was peripheral blood. These receptors were taken from a man in his 60s with COVID-19, enrolled during active disease.

Here the CDR3 reads CASSPTVSTDTQYF. For the CDR3, the DNA is TGTGCCAGCTCACCAACGGTATCCACAGATACGCAGTATTTT. The chain employs TRBV18 and TRBJ2-3; D is undetermined. The length of the CDR3 is 14 residues. The germline V gene has CDR1 KGHSH and CDR2 LQKENI. Trimming removed 2 bases from V and 2 bases from J, with 8 bases in between.

J is TRBJ1-2 and V is TRBV5-8; 8 positions agree with TRBD1. Trimming cost V 3 bases and J 8 bases; bases outside gene matches: 9. The V gene's germline CDR1 is SGHTS and CDR2 YDEGEE. CDR3 length equals 14 residues. CDR3 amino acids: CASSSRTGKEGYTF. The CDR3 nucleotides are TGTGCCAGCAGCTCTAGGACAGGGAAAGAGGGCTACACCTTC.

This clone occurred a few times. Here the CDR3 DNA reads TGTGCCAGCAGTGACTGGGGACAGACCAATCAGCCCCAGCATTTT. It translates to CASSDWGQTNQPQHF. The chain carries TRBV6-4 and TRBJ1-5, with TRBD1 matching 7 bases. J lost 3 bases, V lost 1 base, and 3 bases had no gene match. The V gene's germline CDR1 is MRHNA and CDR2 SNTAGT. The CDR3 spans 15 residues.

The V gene is TRBV7-9, the J gene TRBJ1-1; 9 bases are a match to TRBD1. CDR1 and CDR2 (germline): SEHNR, FQNEAQ (reference sequence). After removal of 5 bases from V and 4 bases from J, the junction contained 5 bases not matched to a gene. This CDR3 has 14 amino acids. The CDR3 sequence is CASSGRDRATEAFF. CDR3 nucleotide sequence: TGTGCCAGCAGCGGGAGGGACAGGGCCACTGAAGCTTTCTTT.

This sequence joins TRBV6-4 and TRBJ2-2, with D unresolved. V gave up 5 bases and J gave up 0 bases, with 7 bases separating them. The germline V gene encodes CDR1 MRHNA and CDR2 SNTAGT. This CDR3 spans 14 amino acids. The CDR3 DNA sequence: TGTGCCAGCAGTCAGGAATCGAACACCGGGGAGCTGTTTTTT. Protein product: CASSQESNTGELFF.

This clone was picked up a small number of times. This sequence joins TRBV19 and TRBJ1-5, with 9 bases that match TRBD1. This CDR3 contains 16 residues. Per germline, CDR1 LNHDA and CDR2 SQIVND (reference sequence). V was pared by 4 bases and J by 1 base, with 5 bases of the junction left unmatched. CDR3 amino acids: CASSSSDRGSNQPQHF. Written as DNA, the CDR3 is TGTGCCAGTAGTAGCTCCGACAGGGGGAGCAATCAGCCCCAGCATTTT.

The gene calls are TRBV9 and TRBJ1-2; D unresolved. Trimming left V 3 bases short and J 13 bases short, with 10 bases between. Germline V lookup: CDR1 SGDLS, CDR2 YYNGEE. The CDR3 sequence is 10 residues long. The CDR3 nucleotides read TGTGCCAGCAGCGGTCAGTTCTGCACCTTC. It codes for CASSGQFCTF.

In this sample, this clone is medium-sized. This rearrangement joins TRBV2 to TRBJ1-3; possibly TRBD1 for D (6 bases). Trimming removed 7 bases from V and 0 bases from J, with 22 bases in between. In germline, CDR1 is SNHLY, CDR2 FYNNEI. This CDR3 has 18 residues. The CDR3 DNA reads TGTGCCAGCAACGAGGGACGGACGGACAGTCCCTCTGGAAACACCATATATTTT. It is translated as CASNEGRTDSPSGNTIYF.

This sequence joins TRBV24-1 and TRBJ2-5; 9 bases are shared with TRBD1. V lost 6 bases, J lost 4 bases, and 5 bases stayed unmatched. CDR1 KGHDR and CDR2 SFDVKD come from the germline V gene. CDR3 length equals 14 residues. Here the CDR3 DNA reads TGTGCCACCAGTACAACAGGGGGCTTAGAGACCCAGTACTTC. Translating it yields CATSTTGGLETQYF.

The count of this clone is one. This chain connects TRBV9 to TRBJ2-1; weak D call: TRBD2 (7 bases). V dropped 4 bases and J dropped 7 bases, with 18 bases sitting between them. Germline-derived CDR1 and CDR2 are SGDLS and YYNGEE. CDR3 size: 15 residues. The CDR3 region is CASSPGGRGWNEQFF. CDR3 in DNA: TGTGCCAGCAGCCCTGGAGGGAGGGGGTGGAATGAGCAGTTCTTC.

The genes are TRBV27 and TRBJ1-5; the D is unclear. The CDR3 is made up of 14 amino acids. Germline CDR1 is MNHEY and CDR2 is SMNVEV (reference sequence). The V end was cut by 4 bases, the J end by 7 bases, with 14 bases between. The CDR3 is CASSYLGSGQPQHF. CDR3 DNA: TGTGCCAGCAGTTACTTGGGGAGTGGCCAGCCCCAGCATTTT.

The chain uses TRBV5-4 and TRBJ2-1; TRBD2 matches at 10 bases. Germline loops: CDR1 SGHNT, CDR2 YYREEE (reference sequence). This CDR3 comprises 16 residues. V lost 3 bases, J lost 8 bases, and 11 bases stayed unmatched. This chain's CDR3 is CASSSKPSGSTDEQFF. CDR3 coding DNA: TGTGCCAGCAGCTCAAAACCTAGCGGGAGTACTGATGAGCAGTTCTTC.

This clone is a singleton in its sample. The chain is built from TRBV23-1 and TRBJ2-4, with D possibly matching TRBD1 (6 bases). TRBV23-1 is an open reading frame, and its role is uncertain. The CDR3 is made up of 16 amino acids. Trimming took off 0 bases at V and 7 bases at J, with 16 bases between the two ends. Here the CDR3 reads CASSQSVCRGKNIQYF. CDR3 DNA sequence: TGCGCCAGCAGTCAATCGGTGTGCAGGGGTAAGAACATTCAGTACTTC.

This chain links TRBV27 with TRBJ1-2, with 7 bases that match TRBD1. V dropped 8 bases and J dropped 7; count of bases not matched to a gene: 4. Germline V CDR1 and CDR2: MNHEY, SMNVEV (reference sequence). This CDR3 has 11 amino acids. The DNA for the CDR3 is TGTGCCAGCCAGGGGGTTGCTGGCTACACCTTC. Amino acids: CASQGVAGYTF.

This clone occurred once. The V call is TRBV5-1, the J call TRBJ1-1; 7 bases fit TRBD1. Germline V lookup: CDR1 SGHRS, CDR2 YFSETQ. J gave up 6 bases and V 4 bases, and 12 bases lay outside the gene matches. The CDR3 runs to 15 residues. CDR3 DNA sequence: TGCGCCAGCAGCGGGACGCAGGGGGAGTACGCTGAAGCTTTCTTT. Protein product: CASSGTQGEYAEAFF.

This clone was recorded once. This rearrangement joins TRBV7-9 to TRBJ1-3; no clear D. Trimming took off 5 bases at V and 2 bases at J, with 10 bases between the two ends. This CDR3 has 14 residues. Germline-derived CDR1 and CDR2 are SEHNR and FQNEAQ (reference sequence). CDR3 protein: CASSRHGPGNTIYF. The DNA for the CDR3 is TGTGCCAGCAGCAGACACGGCCCTGGAAACACCATATATTTT.

The chain recombines TRBV4-1 with TRBJ2-7; D remains unclear. CDR1 and CDR2 from the germline V gene are MGHRA and YSYEKL. The V end was cut by 4 bases, the J end by 2 bases, with 18 bases between. The CDR3 contains 16 residues. CDR3 protein: CASSPEQASSTYEQYF. CDR3 DNA: TGCGCCAGCAGCCCAGAGCAGGCCAGTTCCACCTACGAGCAGTACTTC.

The CDR3 bases are TGCGCCAGCAGCTTGACAGTTAAAAACATTCAGTACTTC. It specifies CASSLTVKNIQYF. V and J are TRBV5-1 and TRBJ2-4; D is unresolved. V was shortened by 1 base and J by 4 bases, with 6 bases between the two germline ends. The CDR3 sequence is 13 residues long. Per the germline V gene, CDR1 is SGHRS and CDR2 is YFSETQ.